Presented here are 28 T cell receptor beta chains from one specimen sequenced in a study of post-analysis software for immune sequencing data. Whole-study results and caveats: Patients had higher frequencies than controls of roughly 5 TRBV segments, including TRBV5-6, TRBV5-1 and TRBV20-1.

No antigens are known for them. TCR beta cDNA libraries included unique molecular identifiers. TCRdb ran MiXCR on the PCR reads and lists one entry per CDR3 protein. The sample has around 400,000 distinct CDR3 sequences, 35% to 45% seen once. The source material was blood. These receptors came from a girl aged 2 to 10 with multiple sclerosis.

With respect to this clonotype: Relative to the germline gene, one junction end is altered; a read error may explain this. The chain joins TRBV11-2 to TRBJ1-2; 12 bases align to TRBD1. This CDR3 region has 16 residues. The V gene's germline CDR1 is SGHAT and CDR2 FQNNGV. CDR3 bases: TGTACCAGCAGCTTAGTGGGACAGGGGGCGAACTATGGCTACACCTTC. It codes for CTSSLVGQGANYGYTF.

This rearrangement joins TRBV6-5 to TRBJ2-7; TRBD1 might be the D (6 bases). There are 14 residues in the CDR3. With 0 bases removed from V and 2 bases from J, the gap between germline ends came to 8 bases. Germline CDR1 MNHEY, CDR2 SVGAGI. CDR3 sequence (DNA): TGTGCCAGCAGTTACTCGGGGGACACCTACGAGCAGTACTTC. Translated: CASSYSGDTYEQYF.

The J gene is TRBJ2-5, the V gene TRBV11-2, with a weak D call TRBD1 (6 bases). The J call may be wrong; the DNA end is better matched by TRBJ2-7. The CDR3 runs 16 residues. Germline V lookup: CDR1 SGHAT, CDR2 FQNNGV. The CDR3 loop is CASSTYSGARTYEQYF. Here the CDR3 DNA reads TGTGCCAGCAGCACCTATTCAGGGGCGAGGACCTACGAGCAGTACTTC.

CDR3 coding DNA: TGTGCCAGCAGTTTATATCTAGCGGGGGGGCCAGATACGCAGTATTTT. Its protein is CASSLYLAGGPDTQYF. This chain joins TRBV28 and TRBJ2-3; TRBD2 matches at 12 bases. This CDR3 comprises 16 residues. The J segment lost 4 bases and the V segment lost 1 base, leaving 3 bases of the junction unmatched. Germline V lookup: CDR1 MDHEN, CDR2 SYDVKM. The variable domain in full, with the rest retrieved from reference TRBV28 and TRBJ2-3, is DVKVTQSSRYLVKRTGEKVFLECVQDMDHENMFWYRQDPGLGLRLIYFSYDVKMKEKGDIPEGYSVSREKKERFSLILESASTNQTSMYLCASSLYLAGGPDTQYFGPGTRLTVL.

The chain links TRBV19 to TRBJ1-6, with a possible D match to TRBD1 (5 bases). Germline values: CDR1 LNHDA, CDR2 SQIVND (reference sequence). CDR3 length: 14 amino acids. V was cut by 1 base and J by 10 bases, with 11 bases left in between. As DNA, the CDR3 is TGTGCCAGTAGTATAGCAGGGAAGGGATCACCCCTCCACTTT. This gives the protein CASSIAGKGSPLHF.

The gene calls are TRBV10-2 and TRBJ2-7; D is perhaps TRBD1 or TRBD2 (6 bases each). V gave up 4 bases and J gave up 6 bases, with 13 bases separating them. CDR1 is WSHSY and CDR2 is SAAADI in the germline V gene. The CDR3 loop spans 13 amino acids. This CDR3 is CASSAGASREQYF. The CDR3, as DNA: TGCGCCAGCAGTGCGGGGGCTTCCCGCGAGCAGTACTTC.

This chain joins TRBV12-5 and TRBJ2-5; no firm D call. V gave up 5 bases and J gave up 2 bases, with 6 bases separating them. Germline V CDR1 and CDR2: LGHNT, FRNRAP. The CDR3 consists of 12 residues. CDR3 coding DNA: TGTGCTAGTGGTGCTAGGCAAGAGACCCAGTACTTC. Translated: CASGARQETQYF. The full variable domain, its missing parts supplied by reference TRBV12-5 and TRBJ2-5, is DARVTQTPRHKVTEMGQEVTMRCQPILGHNTVFWYRQTMMQGLELLAYFRNRAPLDDSGMPKDRFSAEMPDATLATLKIQPSEPRDSAVYFCASGARQETQYFGPGTRLLVL.

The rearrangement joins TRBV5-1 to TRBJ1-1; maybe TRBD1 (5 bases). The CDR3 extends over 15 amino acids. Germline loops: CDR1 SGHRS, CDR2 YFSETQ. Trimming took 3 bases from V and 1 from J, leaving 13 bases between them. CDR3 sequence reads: CASSSNYGGNTEAFF. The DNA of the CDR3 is TGCGCCAGCAGCTCAAACTACGGGGGGAACACTGAAGCTTTCTTT.

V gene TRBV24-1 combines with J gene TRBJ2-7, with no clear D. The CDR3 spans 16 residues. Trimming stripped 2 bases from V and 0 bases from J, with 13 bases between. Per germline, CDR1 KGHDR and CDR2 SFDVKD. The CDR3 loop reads CATSDYQWPRSYEQYF. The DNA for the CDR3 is TGTGCCACCAGTGATTACCAGTGGCCTCGCTCCTACGAGCAGTACTTC.

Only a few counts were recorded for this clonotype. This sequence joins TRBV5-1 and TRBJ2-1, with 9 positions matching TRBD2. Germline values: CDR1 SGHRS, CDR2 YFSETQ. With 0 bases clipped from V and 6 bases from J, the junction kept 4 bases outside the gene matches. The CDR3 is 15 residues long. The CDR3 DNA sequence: TGCGCCAGCAGCTTGGGCGCGGGGGGGCTCAATGAGCAGTTCTTC. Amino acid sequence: CASSLGAGGLNEQFF.

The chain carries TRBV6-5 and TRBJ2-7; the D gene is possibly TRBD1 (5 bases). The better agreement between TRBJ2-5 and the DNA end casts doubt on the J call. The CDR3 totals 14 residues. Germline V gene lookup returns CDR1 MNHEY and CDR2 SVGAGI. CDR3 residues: CASSYDSVRETQYF. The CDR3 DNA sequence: TGTGCCAGCAGTTATGACAGTGTCCGAGAGACCCAGTACTTC.

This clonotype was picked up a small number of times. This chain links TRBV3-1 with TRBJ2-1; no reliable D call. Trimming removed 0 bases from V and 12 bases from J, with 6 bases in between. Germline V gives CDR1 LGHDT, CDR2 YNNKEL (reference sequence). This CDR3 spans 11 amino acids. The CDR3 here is CASSQEDRQFF. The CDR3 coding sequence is TGTGCCAGCAGCCAAGAAGATAGGCAGTTCTTC.

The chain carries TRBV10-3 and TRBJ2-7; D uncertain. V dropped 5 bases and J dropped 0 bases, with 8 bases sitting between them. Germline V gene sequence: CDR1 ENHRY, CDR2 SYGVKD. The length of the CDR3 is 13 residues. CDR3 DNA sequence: TGTGCCATCAGTCCAGGAGTCTCCTACGAGCAGTACTTC. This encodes CAISPGVSYEQYF.

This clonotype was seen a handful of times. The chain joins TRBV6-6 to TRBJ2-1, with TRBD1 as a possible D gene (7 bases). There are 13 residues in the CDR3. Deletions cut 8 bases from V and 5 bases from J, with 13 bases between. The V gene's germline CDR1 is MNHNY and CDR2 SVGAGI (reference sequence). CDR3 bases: TGTGCCAGCGAGGGGGCTAGCGACAATGAGCAGTTCTTC. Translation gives CASEGASDNEQFF.

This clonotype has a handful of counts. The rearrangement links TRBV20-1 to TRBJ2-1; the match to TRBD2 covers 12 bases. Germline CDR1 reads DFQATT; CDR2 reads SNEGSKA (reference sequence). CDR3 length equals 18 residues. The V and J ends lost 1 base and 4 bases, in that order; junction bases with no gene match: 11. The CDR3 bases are TGCAGTGCTAGAGGGGTGTCTAGCGGGGGGGCGGATTACAATGAGCAGTTCTTC. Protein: CSARGVSSGGADYNEQFF.

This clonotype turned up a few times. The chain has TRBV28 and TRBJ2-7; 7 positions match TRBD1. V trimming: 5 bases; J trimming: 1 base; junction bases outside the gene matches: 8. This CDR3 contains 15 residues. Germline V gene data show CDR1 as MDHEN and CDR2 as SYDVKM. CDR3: CASSPAGTESYEQYF. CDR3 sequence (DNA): TGTGCCAGCAGTCCCGCCGGGACAGAGTCCTACGAGCAGTACTTC. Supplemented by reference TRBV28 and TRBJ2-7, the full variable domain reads DVKVTQSSRYLVKRTGEKVFLECVQDMDHENMFWYRQDPGLGLRLIYFSYDVKMKEKGDIPEGYSVSREKKERFSLILESASTNQTSMYLCASSPAGTESYEQYFGPGTRLTVT.

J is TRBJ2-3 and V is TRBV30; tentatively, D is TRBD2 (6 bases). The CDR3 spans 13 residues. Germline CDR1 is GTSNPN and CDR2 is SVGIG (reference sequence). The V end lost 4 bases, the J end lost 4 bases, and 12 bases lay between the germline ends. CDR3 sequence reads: CAWISSGADTQYF. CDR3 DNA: TGTGCCTGGATTAGTAGCGGCGCAGATACGCAGTATTTT. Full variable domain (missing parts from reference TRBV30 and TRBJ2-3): SQTIHQWPATLVQPVGSPLSLECTVEGTSNPNLYWYRQAAGRGLQLLFYSVGIGQISSEVPQNLSASRPQDRQFILSSKKLLLSDSGFYLCAWISSGADTQYFGPGTRLTVL.

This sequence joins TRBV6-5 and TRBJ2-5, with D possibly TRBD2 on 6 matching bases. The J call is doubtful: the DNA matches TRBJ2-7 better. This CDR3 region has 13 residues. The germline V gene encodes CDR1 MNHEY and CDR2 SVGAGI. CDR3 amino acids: CASSYMGLYEQYF. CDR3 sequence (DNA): TGTGCCAGCAGTTACATGGGACTCTACGAGCAGTACTTC.

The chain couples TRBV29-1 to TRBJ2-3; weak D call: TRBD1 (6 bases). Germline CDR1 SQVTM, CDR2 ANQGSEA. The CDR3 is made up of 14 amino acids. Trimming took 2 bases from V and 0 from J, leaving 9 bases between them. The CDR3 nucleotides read TGCAGCGTTGAATTGGGGACAAGCACAGATACGCAGTATTTT. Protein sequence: CSVELGTSTDTQYF.

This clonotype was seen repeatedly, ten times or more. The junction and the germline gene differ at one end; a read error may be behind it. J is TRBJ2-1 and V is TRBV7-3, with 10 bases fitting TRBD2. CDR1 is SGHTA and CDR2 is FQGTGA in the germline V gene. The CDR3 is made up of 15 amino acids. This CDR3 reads CASSLRPSGGNEQFF. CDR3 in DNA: TGCGCCAGCAGCTTGCGTCCTAGCGGGGGCAATGAGCAGTTCTTC. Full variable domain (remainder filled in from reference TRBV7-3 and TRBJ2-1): GAGVSQTPSNKVTEKGKYVELRCDPISGHTALYWYRQSLGQGPEFLIYFQGTGAADDSGLPNDRFFAVRPEGSVSTLKIQRTERGDSAVYLCASSLRPSGGNEQFFGPGTRLTVL.

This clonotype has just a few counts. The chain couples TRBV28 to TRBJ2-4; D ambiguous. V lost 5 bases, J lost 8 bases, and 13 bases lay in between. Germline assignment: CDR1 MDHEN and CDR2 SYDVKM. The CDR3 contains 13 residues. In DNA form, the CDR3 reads TGTGCCAGCAGTCCAAAGAGTCGGGACATTCAGTACTTC. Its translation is CASSPKSRDIQYF.

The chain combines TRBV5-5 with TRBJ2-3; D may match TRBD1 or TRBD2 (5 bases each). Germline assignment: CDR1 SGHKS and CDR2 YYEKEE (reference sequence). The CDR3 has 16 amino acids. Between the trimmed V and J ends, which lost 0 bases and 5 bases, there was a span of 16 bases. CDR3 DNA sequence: TGTGCCAGCAGCTTGGACGGGACCCAATTCAAAGATACGCAGTATTTT. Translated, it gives CASSLDGTQFKDTQYF. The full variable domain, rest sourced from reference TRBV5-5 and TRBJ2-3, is DAGVTQSPTHLIKTRGQQVTLRCSPISGHKSVSWYQQVLGQGPQFIFQYYEKEERGRGNFPDRFSARQFPNYSSELNVNALLLGDSALYLCASSLDGTQFKDTQYFGPGTRLTVL.

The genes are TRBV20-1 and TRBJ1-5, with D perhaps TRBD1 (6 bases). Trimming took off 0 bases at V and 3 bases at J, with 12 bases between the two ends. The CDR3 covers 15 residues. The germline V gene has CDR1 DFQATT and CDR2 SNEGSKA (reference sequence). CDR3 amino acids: CSARDRQGNNQPQHF. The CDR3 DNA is TGCAGTGCTAGAGATCGGCAGGGGAACAATCAGCCCCAGCATTTT.

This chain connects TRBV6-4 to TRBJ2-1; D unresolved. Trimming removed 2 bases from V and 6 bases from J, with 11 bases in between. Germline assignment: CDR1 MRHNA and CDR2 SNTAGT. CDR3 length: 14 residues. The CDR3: CASSDQPGINEQFF. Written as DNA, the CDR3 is TGTGCCAGCAGTGACCAGCCGGGTATCAATGAGCAGTTCTTC.

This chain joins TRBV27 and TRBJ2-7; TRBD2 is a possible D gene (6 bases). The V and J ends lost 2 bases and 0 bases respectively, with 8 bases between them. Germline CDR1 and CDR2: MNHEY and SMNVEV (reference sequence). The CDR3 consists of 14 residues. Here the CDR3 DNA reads TGTGCCAGCAGTTTAATCGGGGGCTCCTACGAGCAGTACTTC. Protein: CASSLIGGSYEQYF.

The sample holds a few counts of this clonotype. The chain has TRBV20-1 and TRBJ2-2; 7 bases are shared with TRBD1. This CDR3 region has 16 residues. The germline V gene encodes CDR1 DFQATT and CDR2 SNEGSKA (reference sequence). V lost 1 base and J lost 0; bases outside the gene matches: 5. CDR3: CSARVETGTNTGELFF. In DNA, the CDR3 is TGCAGTGCTAGAGTCGAGACAGGGACGAACACCGGGGAGCTGTTTTTT.

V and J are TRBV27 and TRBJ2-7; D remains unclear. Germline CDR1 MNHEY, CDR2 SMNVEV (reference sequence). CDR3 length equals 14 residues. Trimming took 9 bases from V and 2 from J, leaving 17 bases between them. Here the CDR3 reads CASSLSDIPYEQYF. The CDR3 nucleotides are TGTGCCAGTTCGCTTTCTGATATTCCCTACGAGCAGTACTTC.

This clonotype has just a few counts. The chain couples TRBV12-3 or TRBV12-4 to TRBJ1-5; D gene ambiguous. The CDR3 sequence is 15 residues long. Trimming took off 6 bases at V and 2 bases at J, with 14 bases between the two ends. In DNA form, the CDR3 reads TGTGCCAGCAGCCTTGGGCAGGAGGGCAATCAGCCCCAGCATTTT. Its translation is CASSLGQEGNQPQHF.